This section outlines one T cell receptor beta chain sequence together with its context. The antigen is unknown. This entry is derived from a study of T cell responses to AZD1222 COVID-19 vaccine. Findings and caveats of the study: Researchers report vaccine-associated CD4 TCRs spanning spike, with dominance at 160-218 and 743-854. The sample set comprised mostly white British donors with more females, and clonal diversity was possibly underestimated.

TCRdb's copy holds only in-frame clones and misses some; the assay was immunoSEQ multiplex PCR. The data show over 150,000 clones, 80% to 95% seen once. Trimming took 2 bases from V and 9 from J, leaving 7 bases between them. Per germline, CDR1 MNHEY and CDR2 SVGEGT. The CDR3 covers 12 residues. The rearrangement joins TRBV6-2 or TRBV6-3 to TRBJ2-2; no definite D call. The TCR comes from an adult who received the MenACWY meningococcal vaccine as a control. Sequenced here: peripheral blood, sampled 28 days after the second dose of the MenACWY control vaccine. This CDR3 is CASSYPDRELFF. DNA for the CDR3: TGTGCCAGCAGTTACCCGGATAGGGAGCTGTTTTTT.